This entry concerns a single T cell receptor (beta chain). Its antigen is currently not known. No much larger clonotype is one base removed from it; base qualities were not supplied. The library was prepared using 5' RACE. TCRdb records Illumina HiSeq 2500 as the sequencer. A second 7 to 11 cycle PCR used a sample-barcoded 5' primer and a J-beta primer mix. Each TCR beta cDNA molecule received a unique molecular identifier from a template-switch 5' adaptor carrying 12 random nucleotides. At least 2.5 million CDR3-containing paired-end reads were obtained from each sample. The Mint cDNA synthesis kit, primed by a TRBC-specific oligonucleotide, was used to synthesize first-strand cDNA from all RNA. All cDNA was treated with uracil-DNA glycosylase and then went through a first 18-cycle PCR with the universal primers M1SS and BC2_uni_R. The study's own analysis went as follows. Normalization of each sample was performed by random selection of 1 million high-quality reads, each carrying a distinct molecular identifier. Instead of being binned into consensus sequences, reads with shared molecular identifiers were discarded. MiTCR, set to a Q25 quality threshold and the strictest error-elimination algorithm, was used for CDR3 identification, clonotype clustering and error correction. Lower-bound total TCR beta diversity was estimated with a nonparametric unseen species model using Euler transformation. Using fastp trimming at Q25 and MiXCR clonotype assembly, TCRdb reanalyzed the public sequencing data and kept in-frame beta chains. Merged by CDR3 protein, the rows form single entries marked with the most common genes and DNA. The V and J calls were not made by the authors but by TCRdb's processing. The sample table contains hundreds of thousands of distinct CDR3 sequences; only one count was recorded for 25% to 35% of them. The ten largest make up 15% to 20% of the sample.

The donors were roughly 39 Caucasian individuals from Russia, aged roughly 6 to 90 years, who were systemically healthy. Each donor gave about 9.2 milliliters of peripheral blood, drawn into EDTA-treated Vacutainer tubes. Ficoll-Paque density-gradient centrifugation was used to isolate PBMCs, with at least 6 million obtained per sample. Total RNA, at least 6 micrograms per sample, was extracted from PBMCs with Trizol reagent. For every donor, an aliquot of PBMCs went through flow cytometry to measure the percentages of naive CD45RAhigh/CD27high T cells. From the cysteine through the phenylalanine, the CDR3 covers 12 amino acids. Solely the CDR3 DNA is kept, with 36 bases framed from the first base. V and J lose 10 bases and 13 bases, and a span of 21 bases separates them. The sample belongs to a study of blood T cells in healthy people across ages (dated by TCRdb to the mid-2010s). Study-wide context: In model experiments, template switching captured roughly one uniquely barcoded TCR beta cDNA molecule for every two T cells. The study measured age-related changes in TCR beta repertoire diversity using deep sequencing normalized with unique cDNA molecular identifiers. The donors were split into four age groups: young (average around 15 years), middle-aged (more than 35), aged (approximately 59) and long-lived (82). Donors of different ages were randomly distributed across sequencing lanes to avoid experimental bias. Using the same blood draw, the study looked at two additional independent replicas of 1 million unique cDNA reads for two donors, one aged 18 to 30 and the other aged 80 or older.

Study-wide findings and limitations: Since profiling was done on bulk unsorted PBMCs, naive and antigen-experienced compartments could not be conclusively compared. Donor CMV infection status was unknown, potentially confounding age-related changes in expanded clonotypes. Estimates of total diversity based on one million sequenced T cells were considered lower bounds and underestimates. As age increased, observed TCR beta diversity per million T cells dropped in a roughly linear way, and a significant reduction was already evident by age 40. Compared with the aged group, more naive CD4+ T cells, fewer expanded clones and increased TCR diversity were shown by the long-lived group, suggesting age selection. The percentage of naive T cells measured by flow cytometry correlated strongly with observed TCR beta diversity.

The rearrangement joined TRBV12-3 or TRBV12-4 to TRBJ2-3, with TRBD2 tentatively as D gene (6 bases match). The sequence came from a woman of 80 years or more in good health. The specimen was blood. The sequence in DNA is TGTGCCATCCGGGGGAGCGCAGATGCGGAGTATTTT. The translation is CAIRGSADAEYF.